This T cell receptor (beta chain) was observed in a study of T-cell memory formation after mild COVID-19. Findings and caveats of the study: Contracting CD8+ clones were enriched in EMRA, CD4+ mainly in CM and EM. Some clones that responded turned up in pre-infection memory, which suggests that cross-reactive memory joined in.

This clonotype was found many times. Its antigen is still unknown. TCRdb used MiXCR to reprocess the 5' RACE reads, holding one entry per CDR3 protein. The sample lists a few hundred thousand distinct CDR3 sequences, more than 20% occurring once. The germline V and J ends were trimmed by 2 bases and 4 bases, with 12 bases remaining between them. The CDR3 runs to 14 residues. The specimen sequenced was PBMCs or a T cell subset sorted from them (not recorded which). The V gene is TRBV12-3 or TRBV12-4, the J gene TRBJ2-7; D perhaps matches TRBD2 (5 bases). The TCR was taken from a young man who had mild COVID-19 (a few samples of this study predate the infection). Cell type and time point are not known. The CDR3 DNA follows: TGTGCCAGCAGTTTACCCGGACTGAAATACGAGCAGTACTTC. This encodes CASSLPGLKYEQYF.